The clone carrying this TCR beta chain was detected many times. The sample belongs to a study of human T cells and chemical hapten exposure. On the study more broadly: There were weekly diphenylcyclopropenone doses to the scalp for patients throughout the roughly 22-week study.

Library preparation tagged each individual cDNA molecule with a unique molecular identifier. TCRdb reprocessed the RACE reads via MiXCR and lists one record per CDR3 protein. The sample gives 65,000 to 90,000 distinct CDR3 sequences, less than 8% of which show up once; 1.3% is in the top ten. This CDR3 contains 14 residues. Trimming removed 2 bases at V and 6 bases at J, with 11 bases between. The germline CDR1 and CDR2 sequences are MNHEY and SVGEGT. Regarding time point: patch test 2, 6 weeks after DPC sensitization. The treatment is: therapeutic diphenylcyclopropenone sensitization with weekly scalp DPC. Patients had alopecia, were aged 18 to 70, and were not pregnant.

The TCR sequence derives from a woman in her thirties with alopecia areata. Some clones in this sample may be carry-over from other donors' samples. This sample comprised whole blood, obtained in connection with sensitization to the hapten diphenylcyclopropenone (DPC). The chain couples TRBV6-2 or TRBV6-3 to TRBJ2-1; no firm D call. The chain's CDR3 is CASSYGLVINEQFF. The CDR3 DNA is TGTGCCAGCAGTTACGGGCTAGTGATCAATGAGCAGTTCTTC.